This TCR beta chain was observed in a study of blood T cell repertoires in COVID-19. Individuals drawn from approximately 26 US areas were roughly 18 to 89 years old. As processed by the authors: Reference gene primer amplification gave estimated nucleated cell counts. Some clones are missing from TCRdb's copy, which holds only in-frame ones; the method was immunoSEQ multiplex PCR. The V and J calls and the clone size are those of that table, but D and trimming were determined from the DNA. The table records around 250,000 clones, about 90% of them present only once. V was pared by 5 bases and J by 1 base, with 7 bases of the junction left unmatched. Per germline, CDR1 MNHEY and CDR2 SVGAGI. The CDR3 loop spans 15 amino acids.

The clonotype was recovered from a man aged 50-60 years who had been exposed to COVID-19. V usage is TRBV6-5 and J usage is TRBJ1-1; the match to TRBD1 covers 7 bases. The sample taken for sequencing was PBMCs or T cells enriched from blood (not recorded which). The CDR3 DNA sequence: TGTGCCAGCAGTCCCCATACAGGGGCGAACACTGAAGCTTTCTTT. Translation gives CASSPHTGANTEAFF.